This entry lists 5 T cell receptor beta chains sequenced from one sample in a study of cytomegalovirus exposure and HLA in healthy donors. 60 Vbeta and 13 Jbeta primers were used in PCR. Method: immunoSEQ multiplex PCR; TCRdb's copy keeps in-frame clones and lacks some. Of roughly 170,000 clones in the sample, roughly 71% were seen once. The material sequenced was PBMCs. The receptors shown here come from a girl aged 5-17 years in good health and CMV-seronegative.

This sequence joins TRBV6-5 and TRBJ1-1, with unresolved D. This CDR3 region has 13 residues. V was shortened by 4 bases and J by 5 bases, with 11 bases between the two germline ends. The V gene's germline CDR1 is MNHEY and CDR2 SVGAGI. The CDR3 nucleotides are TGTGCCAGCAGTTTTGGACTGGGGACTGAAGCTTTCTTT. This gives the protein CASSFGLGTEAFF.

This sequence joins TRBV27 and TRBJ1-2; 8 nucleotides agree with TRBD1. The junction had 6 bases not matched to a gene; V was cut back by 5 bases and J by 1 base. This CDR3 is built from 15 residues. Germline CDR1 reads MNHEY; CDR2 reads SMNVEV (reference sequence). This CDR3 reads CASSLPGQDNYGYTF. The CDR3 region has the DNA TGTGCCAGCAGTCTACCGGGACAGGATAACTATGGCTACACCTTC.

This clone was seen more than once but under ten times. This sequence joins TRBV19 and TRBJ2-7, with D unresolved. The ends were cut back, 10 bases at V and 2 bases at J, with 9 bases in the middle. Per germline, CDR1 LNHDA and CDR2 SQIVND (reference sequence). The CDR3 is made up of 11 amino acids. The CDR3 DNA follows: TGTGCCACGACCCAGGCCTACGAGCAGTACTTC. Translation: CATTQAYEQYF.

In its sample, this clone was seen a few times. The rearrangement links TRBV7-6 to TRBJ1-5; 8 bases are a match to TRBD1. Germline CDR1 is SGHVS and CDR2 is FNYEAQ. The length of the CDR3 is 14 residues. V dropped 6 bases and J dropped 9; count of bases not matched to a gene: 10. As DNA, the CDR3 is TGTGCCAGCAGTCAGGACAGGGAGGGTCGGCCCCAGCATTTT. Encoded protein: CASSQDREGRPQHF.

This chain links TRBV2 with TRBJ1-1; perhaps TRBD1 as D (6 bases). Germline V gene data show CDR1 as SNHLY and CDR2 as FYNNEI. This CDR3 is built from 15 residues. Trimming took off 6 bases at V and 3 bases at J, with 17 bases between the two ends. As DNA, the CDR3 is TGTGCCAGCAGGGCACGGCCAGGGGCGGACACTGAAGCTTTCTTT. Translation gives CASRARPGADTEAFF.